Sequencing of this T cell receptor beta chain was carried out in a study of T cells in Graves' hyperthyroidism and ophthalmopathy. Study information: Peripheral blood draws took place at initial diagnosis, ahead of any treatment. General study results and limits: Among thyroid clonotypes expanded above 0.001, most also appeared in blood. The model's output predicted ophthalmopathy at a median of about 6.5 months prior to onset.

Germline loops: CDR1 SGHAT, CDR2 FQNNGV. The CDR3 totals 17 residues. V lost 0 bases to trimming and J lost 2 bases, with 16 bases between them. This clonotype came up many times. Its antigen remains unknown. Researchers amplified the TCR beta CDR3 regions from RNA transcripts. HTBI primers drove first-round RT-PCR of the TCR CDR3. Each CDR3 protein gets one entry after TCRdb re-called the multiplex PCR reads with MiXCR. The sample holds under 400,000 distinct CDR3 sequences, nearly 15% seen once. Under 3 months was the duration of disease in ophthalmopathy patients, who also had a Clinical Activity Score of at least 3 and a NOSPECS grade of at least 4.

V and J are TRBV11-2 and TRBJ2-5; the D gene is possibly TRBD1 (6 bases). The sample was blood. The sequence came from a woman aged 55-70 years with Graves' ophthalmopathy. CDR3 in amino acids: CASSLDTFSTGQETQYF. CDR3 bases: TGTGCCAGCAGCTTAGATACATTTTCGACAGGTCAAGAGACCCAGTACTTC.